This TCR beta chain was sequenced for a study of T cells in Graves' hyperthyroidism and ophthalmopathy. Study details: Before treatment of any kind, peripheral blood was taken at initial diagnosis. Study-wide findings and caveats: By a 13 V-J model, ophthalmopathy was set apart from stable hyperthyroidism.

This clonotype occurred many times. Its antigen is undetermined. The TCR beta CDR3 regions underwent amplification using RNA transcripts as the source. The TCR CDR3 first-round RT-PCR relied on the HTBI primer set. TCRdb fed the multiplex PCR reads into MiXCR, producing one record per CDR3 protein. The repertoire consists of around 690,000 distinct CDR3 sequences, with 15% to 20% occurring once and the leading ten covering roughly a sixth. Germline V gene lookup returns CDR1 SGHTA and CDR2 FQGTGA. The CDR3 sequence is 15 residues long. Trimming at V came to 5 bases and at J to 9 bases, leaving 12 bases not matched to a gene.

The clonotype was recovered from a man aged 50-60 years with Graves' hyperthyroidism. Material: blood. The gene calls are TRBV7-3 and TRBJ2-1, with 8 bases matching TRBD2. CDR3 bases: TGTGCCAGCAGCGAGGGACTAGGGATCAACGGTGAGCAGTTCTTC. Residues: CASSEGLGINGEQFF.